A selection of T cell receptor beta chains follows, all from one sample in a study of cytomegalovirus exposure and HLA in healthy donors. Produced via immunoSEQ multiplex PCR; TCRdb's table is partial and in-frame only. The sample lists approximately 180,000 clones, around nine tenths occurring once. The sample comprised PBMCs. These receptors were taken from a woman aged 18-35 years in good health and CMV-seronegative. Each CDR3 is given with its conserved first and last residue. A D gene is named only where the DNA matches it firmly. Not every row has a clone size; where given, it reads once, few, many or a size class.

V gene,clone size,J gene,D gene,CDR3 protein,CDR3 DNA
TRBV4-1,-,TRBJ2-2,-,CASSHRGLGGGELFF,TGCGCCAGCAGCCACCGAGGCCTAGGGGGCGGGGAGCTGTTTTTT
TRBV2,few,TRBJ2-7,TRBD1,CASLWDRGGEQYF,TGTGCCAGCCTATGGGACAGGGGGGGCGAGCAGTACTTC
TRBV5-6,-,TRBJ1-2,-,CASSPGNLGYGYTF,TGTGCCAGCAGTCCAGGGAATCTTGGCTATGGCTACACCTTC
TRBV10-2,once,TRBJ2-5,-,CASGVGRGETQYF,TGCGCCAGCGGAGTCGGACGGGGGGAGACCCAGTACTTC
TRBV27,-,TRBJ1-5,-,CASSLYSVGQPQHF,TGTGCCAGCAGTTTATACTCCGTCGGTCAGCCCCAGCATTTT
TRBV7-9,-,TRBJ2-2,-,CSSSLPSRVGTGELFF,TGTTCCAGCAGCCTCCCCTCCAGGGTGGGCACCGGGGAGCTGTTTTTT
TRBV7-2,-,TRBJ2-1,TRBD2,CASSQMEVAGAGEQFF,TGTGCCAGCAGCCAAATGGAGGTAGCGGGGGCGGGTGAGCAGTTCTTC
TRBV6-5,-,TRBJ2-7,-,CASSYSPGNYEQYF,TGTGCCAGCAGTTACTCTCCAGGGAACTACGAGCAGTACTTC
TRBV6-1,-,TRBJ2-7,-,CASSAGPPSYEQYF,TGTGCCAGCAGTGCAGGGCCCCCGTCCTACGAGCAGTACTTC
TRBV4-3,-,TRBJ2-3,TRBD1,CASSQLTRTGSTDAQYF,TGCGCCAGCAGCCAATTAACGCGGACAGGTAGCACAGATGCGCAGTATTTT
TRBV18,-,TRBJ2-7,TRBD2,CASSPNLGRPHEQYF,TGTGCCAGCTCACCAAACCTCGGGAGGCCCCACGAGCAGTACTTC
TRBV5-1,-,TRBJ2-7,TRBD2,CASSRGGATTFEQYF,TGCGCCAGCAGTCGGGGGGGGGCCACTACCTTCGAGCAGTACTTC
TRBV9,once,TRBJ1-1,-,CASSGDRSNTEAFF,TGTGCCAGCAGCGGCGACAGATCGAACACTGAAGCTTTCTTT
TRBV11-2,-,TRBJ2-1,-,CASSLGGGRAVNEQFF,TGTGCCAGCAGCTTAGGAGGGGGGAGGGCCGTCAATGAGCAGTTCTTC
TRBV4-2,few,TRBJ1-5,-,CASSQESGSNQPQHF,TGTGCCAGCAGCCAAGAATCAGGTAGCAATCAGCCCCAGCATTTT
TRBV29-1,-,TRBJ1-2,TRBD1,CSARTGNGYTF,TGCAGCGCCAGGACAGGAAATGGCTACACCTTC